These T cell receptor beta chains were read from a single sample in a study of chronic HIV infection and antiretroviral therapy. One entry per CDR3 protein, called by TCRdb with MiXCR from the 5' RACE reads. The sample shows 30,000 to 45,000 distinct CDR3 sequences, roughly 8.8% of them seen only once. Sequencing was done on a sample of peripheral blood. These receptors all stem from an adult who had HIV and had not received antiretroviral therapy, or was an uninfected healthy control (not recorded which). The CDR3 runs from the conserved cysteine through the conserved F or W. Fields, in order: J gene, V gene, clone size, D gene, CDR3 DNA, CDR3 protein. A D gene is named only where the DNA matches it firmly. The size field is filled for only some rows; it gives once, few, many or a size class.

TRBJ2-7	TRBV28	few	-	TGTGCCAGCAGTTCGGCAACAACAACCTACGAGCAGTACTTC	CASSSATTTYEQYF
TRBJ1-5	TRBV4-1	few	TRBD1	TGCGCCAGCAGCCAAGTTGGACAGGCGAATCAGCCCCAGCATTTT	CASSQVGQANQPQHF
TRBJ2-7	TRBV9	-	-	TGTGCCAGCAGCGTAGGGGGAAGCGACGAGCAGTACTTC	CASSVGGSDEQYF
TRBJ2-1	TRBV29-1	many	TRBD2	TGCAGCGTGGGTATACAGGGACGGGGGGGCAATGAGCAGTTCTTC	CSVGIQGRGGNEQFF
TRBJ2-3	TRBV28	-	-	TGTGCCAGTTCGACAGGAGGCACAGATACGCAGTATTTT	CASSTGGTDTQYF
TRBJ1-5	TRBV29-1	-	TRBD1	TGCAGCGTTGCAGGGGGCGGCAATCAGCCCCAGCATTTT	CSVAGGGNQPQHF
TRBJ2-3	TRBV29-1	few	TRBD2	TGCAGCGGACTAGCGGATACCACAGATACGCAGTATTTT	CSGLADTTDTQYF
TRBJ2-3	TRBV6-6	many	TRBD2	TGTGCCAGCAGTCCGCCAGCGGGGAGGGCAGATACGCAGTATTTT	CASSPPAGRADTQYF
TRBJ2-1	TRBV2	few	-	TGTGCCAGCAGTCAGACTAAGGGGGAGGACAATGTCCAGTTCTTC	CASSQTKGEDNVQFF
TRBJ1-2	TRBV28	few	-	TGTGCCAGCAGTTCATTCAGGGGCAACTATGGCTACACCTTC	CASSSFRGNYGYTF
TRBJ2-7	TRBV19	-	TRBD2	TGTGCCAGTAAGGATCGACTAGCTGGCTACGAGCAGTACTTC	CASKDRLAGYEQYF
TRBJ2-3	TRBV28	many	TRBD2	TGTGCCAGCAGTTTAGGTTGGACTAGCGTTTCGGTAGATACGCAGTATTTT	CASSLGWTSVSVDTQYF
TRBJ1-5	TRBV30	many	-	TGTGCCTGGAGTGTAAGGGGCGGTCAGCCCCAGCATTTT	CAWSVRGGQPQHF
TRBJ2-3	TRBV6-4	many	TRBD1	TGTGCCAGCAGTGACTCGACAGGGGCAGATACGCAGTATTTT	CASSDSTGADTQYF
TRBJ1-6	TRBV2	few	-	TGTGCCACCGGGAGCTCCTATAATTCACCCCTCCACTTT	CATGSSYNSPLHF
TRBJ1-5	TRBV4-1	many	-	TGCGCCAGCAGCCAAGCAAGGCAGCCTCAGCCCCAGCATTTT	CASSQARQPQPQHF
TRBJ1-6	TRBV7-9	few	TRBD1	TGTGCCAGCAGCTTAGACGGGGACAGGACTATTTACCTCCACTTT	CASSLDGDRTIYLHF
TRBJ2-7	TRBV6-1	many	-	TGTGCCAGCAGTGCACAGGAAGACTACGAGCAGTACTTC	CASSAQEDYEQYF
TRBJ1-1	TRBV18	many	-	TGTGCCAGCTCACCGCTCCTGAACACTGAAGCTTTCTTT	CASSPLLNTEAFF
TRBJ2-7	TRBV12-3/TRBV12-4	many	-	TGTGCCAGCAGTTCCCCCCCGACCTACGAGCAGTACTTC	CASSSPPTYEQYF
TRBJ1-2	TRBV5-4	many	-	TGTGCCAGCAGTCCAGCCGGGGCCTATGGCTACACCTTC	CASSPAGAYGYTF
TRBJ1-4	TRBV29-1	few	-	TGCAGCGCCCGACGTTCAACTAATGAAAAACTGTTTTTT	CSARRSTNEKLFF